Following are 3 T cell receptor beta chains from one sample sequenced in a study of T cells in Graves' hyperthyroidism and ophthalmopathy. Amplification yielded TCR beta CDR3 regions, with RNA transcripts as the source. The HTBI primer set drove a first-round RT-PCR of the TCR CDR3. TCRdb redid the calling of the multiplex PCR reads with MiXCR, one entry per CDR3 protein. The sample has about 610,000 distinct CDR3 sequences, about 15% seen once. Specimen: blood. Every receptor here comes from a woman aged 40 to 50 with Graves' ophthalmopathy.

This clonotype came up many times. V usage is TRBV12-3 or TRBV12-4 and J usage is TRBJ1-6; D is unclear. V lost 2 bases to trimming and J lost 3 bases, with 5 bases between them. This CDR3 region has 14 residues. The chain's CDR3 is CASSLNGYNSPLHF. DNA for the CDR3: TGTGCCAGCAGTTTAAACGGCTATAATTCACCCCTCCACTTT.

This clonotype showed up many times. The V call is TRBV12-3 or TRBV12-4, the J call TRBJ1-2; tentatively, D is TRBD1 (6 bases). CDR3 length equals 15 residues. Trimming removed 5 bases from V and 0 bases from J, with 13 bases in between. In DNA form, the CDR3 reads TGTGCCAGCAGTCTCCACAGGGCGGCTAACTATGGCTACACCTTC. Amino acids: CASSLHRAANYGYTF.

This clonotype was seen at least ten times. This sequence joins TRBV6-2 or TRBV6-3 and TRBJ1-5; TRBD1 is a possible D gene (5 bases). There are 16 residues in the CDR3. V lost 6 bases to trimming and J lost 2 bases, with 17 bases between them. Germline CDR1 reads MNHEY; CDR2 reads SVGEGT. The CDR3 region is CASRQQAPLGNQPQHF. In nucleotides, the CDR3 is TGTGCCAGCAGACAACAGGCTCCACTAGGCAATCAGCCCCAGCATTTT.